This T cell receptor (beta chain) emerged from a study of low-dose radiotherapy and immunotherapy resistance in tumors. The CDR3 spans 12 residues. V lost 8 bases to trimming and J lost 4 bases; unmatched junction nucleotides: 4. In germline, CDR1 is MGHRA, CDR2 YSYEKL. Time point given: before trial treatment. Every donor was treated with nivolumab, ipilimumab, aspirin, low-dose cyclophosphamide and also low-dose radiotherapy. The table lists this clonotype with many counts. Primers targeting TRAV and TRBV primed first-strand cDNA, covering alpha and beta chains. With a V-primer adapter and a constant-region primer, TCRs were amplified for approximately 19 PCR cycles. TCRdb independently ran MiXCR on the reads; one entry per CDR3 protein. The profile shows roughly 36,000 distinct CDR3 sequences, around a third of them singletons.

This receptor was taken from a male donor with gallbladder cancer. Material: PBMCs, obtained before treatment. V is TRBV4-1 and J is TRBJ1-2, with 7 nucleotides matching TRBD1. The CDR3 protein is CASGTALYGYTF. The CDR3 DNA is TGCGCCAGCGGGACAGCCCTCTATGGCTACACCTTC.